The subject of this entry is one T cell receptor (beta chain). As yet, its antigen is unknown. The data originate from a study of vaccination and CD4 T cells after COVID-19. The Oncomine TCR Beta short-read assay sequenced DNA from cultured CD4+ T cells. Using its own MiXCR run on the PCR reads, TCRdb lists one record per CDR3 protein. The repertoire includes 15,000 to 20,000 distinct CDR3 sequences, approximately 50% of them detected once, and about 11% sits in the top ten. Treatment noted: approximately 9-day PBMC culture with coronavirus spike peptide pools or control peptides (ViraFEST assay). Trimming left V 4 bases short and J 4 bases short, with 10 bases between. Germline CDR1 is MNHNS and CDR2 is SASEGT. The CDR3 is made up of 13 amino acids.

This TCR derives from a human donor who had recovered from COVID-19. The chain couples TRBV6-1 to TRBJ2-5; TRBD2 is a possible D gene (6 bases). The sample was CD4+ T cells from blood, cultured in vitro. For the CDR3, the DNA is TGTGCCAGCAGTGGCGGGGTTGGAGAGACCCAGTACTTC. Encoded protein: CASSGGVGETQYF.